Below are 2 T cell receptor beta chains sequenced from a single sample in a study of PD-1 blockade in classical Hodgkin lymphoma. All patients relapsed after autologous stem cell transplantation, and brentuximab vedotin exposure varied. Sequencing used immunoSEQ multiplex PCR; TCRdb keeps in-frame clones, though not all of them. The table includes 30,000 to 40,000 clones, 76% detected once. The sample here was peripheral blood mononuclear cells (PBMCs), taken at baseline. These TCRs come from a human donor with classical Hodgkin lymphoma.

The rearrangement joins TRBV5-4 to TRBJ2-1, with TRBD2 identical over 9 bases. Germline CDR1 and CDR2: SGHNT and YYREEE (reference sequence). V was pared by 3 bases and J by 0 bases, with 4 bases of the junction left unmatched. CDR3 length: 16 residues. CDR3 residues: CASSYGSGGSYNEQFF. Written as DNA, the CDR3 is TGTGCCAGCAGCTACGGTAGCGGGGGCTCCTACAATGAGCAGTTCTTC.

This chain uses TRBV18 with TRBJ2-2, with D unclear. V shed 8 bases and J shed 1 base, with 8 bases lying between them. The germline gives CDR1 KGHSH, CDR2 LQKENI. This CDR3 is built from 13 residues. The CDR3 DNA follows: TGTGCCAGCACGGACGGGAACACCGGGGAGCTGTTTTTT. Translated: CASTDGNTGELFF.